This TCR beta chain was sequenced during a study of blood T cell repertoires in COVID-19. J was trimmed by 3 bases and V by 4 bases; bases with no gene match: 4. The CDR3 runs to 14 residues. Germline values: CDR1 SGHRS, CDR2 YFSETQ. Clones were sequenced by immunoSEQ multiplex PCR, and TCRdb holds only the in-frame ones, with some missing. The repertoire has 85,000 to 100,000 clones, around 79% of them found once; the top ten carry roughly 24%. Sequenced material: peripheral blood. This clonotype was sampled from a human donor in a cohort sampled during active COVID-19. V gene TRBV5-1 combines with J gene TRBJ1-2; 9 bases line up with TRBD1. In DNA, the CDR3 is TGCGCCAGCAGCCAGACAGGGGGGGACTATGGCTACACCTTC. Its protein product is CASSQTGGDYGYTF.